The source of this TCR beta chain is a study of cytomegalovirus exposure and HLA in healthy donors. To note about this clone: Its antigen is undetermined.

Study-wide findings and caveats: Associated with cytomegalovirus, according to the listing, were 170 or so TCR beta chains.

PCR amplification relied on 60 Vbeta primers (plus 13 Jbeta primers). Sequenced by immunoSEQ multiplex PCR; TCRdb stores in-frame clones only, minus some. Found here are about 200,000 clones; the top ten clones hold over 0.95%. The CDR3 has 15 residues. V gave up 1 base and J gave up 11 bases; unmatched junction bases: 10. Germline loops: CDR1 MGHRA, CDR2 YSYEKL. The V gene is TRBV4-1, the J gene TRBJ1-1, with 10 bases fitting TRBD1. Sequenced input: PBMCs. The origin of this receptor is a girl aged 2-10 years in good health and CMV-seropositive. DNA for the CDR3: TGCGCCAGCAGCCAAGCCGGGACAGGGGTACTTGGGGCTTTCTTT. This translates into CASSQAGTGVLGAFF.